The 5 T cell receptor beta chains presented below share a single source sample, sequenced in a study of shared clonotypes between healthy human individuals (dated by TCRdb to the early 2020s). The method behind the library was the immunoSEQ multiplex PCR assay. In TCRdb, the immuneACCESS table is reduced to in-frame sequences with V and J assigned. These tables do not hold every clone; where another copy was compared, an unresolved V gene accounts for under half, and the others remain unexplained. This sample gives about 1.5 million clones in total; about 98% of them show up just once. Jointly, the top ten make up roughly 0.45% of the sample. Sequenced material: naive CD4+ T cells sorted from blood. According to the study, the label for this sample's cell subset or site signals: CD45RA+ positively selected. The receptors stem from a man aged 25 to 40 in good health.

The rearrangement uses TRBV27 and TRBJ1-3; no clear D. The CDR3 length is 17 residues. V lost 5 bases and J lost 3, with 20 bases in between. Germline CDR1 reads MNHEY; CDR2 reads SMNVEV (reference sequence). The CDR3 DNA reads as TGTGCCAGCAGTCCGAGGGTATGGCCCAAAGTTGGAAACACCATATATTTT. Residues: CASSPRVWPKVGNTIYF.

V is TRBV28 and J is TRBJ1-1, with D hard to call. The length of the CDR3 is 15 residues. The germline V and J ends were trimmed by 2 bases and 2 bases, with 12 bases remaining between them. Per the germline V gene, CDR1 is MDHEN and CDR2 is SYDVKM. Here the CDR3 DNA reads TGTGCCAGCAGTTTAGTAATCAGCCATAACACTGAAGCTTTCTTT. It encodes CASSLVISHNTEAFF.

The chain links TRBV27 to TRBJ2-7, with 8 bases fitting TRBD2. Germline V gene data show CDR1 as MNHEY and CDR2 as SMNVEV (reference sequence). The CDR3 contains 15 residues. Trimming at V came to 5 bases and at J to 0 bases, leaving 6 bases not matched to a gene. This chain's CDR3 is CASSRREDASYEQYF. The CDR3 region has the DNA TGTGCCAGCAGTCGGCGGGAGGACGCCTCCTACGAGCAGTACTTC.

V and J are TRBV28 and TRBJ1-2; D ambiguous. The germline gives CDR1 MDHEN, CDR2 SYDVKM. There are 11 residues in the CDR3. V was cut by 4 bases and J by 8 bases, with 8 bases left in between. CDR3 amino acids: CASSSLWGYTF. CDR3 in DNA: TGTGCCAGCAGTTCGCTCTGGGGCTACACCTTC.

This clone was picked up one time. The chain carries TRBV7-8 and TRBJ2-7; 10 positions agree with TRBD2. Germline trimming cut 2 bases from V and 2 bases from J; bases unmatched to any gene: 12. CDR3 length: 18 amino acids. The V gene's germline CDR1 is SGHVS and CDR2 FQNEAQ. The CDR3 spells CASSLRLAGTLGTYEQYF. CDR3 DNA sequence: TGTGCCAGCAGCTTAAGACTAGCGGGCACCCTGGGGACCTACGAGCAGTACTTC. Full variable domain (outside the CDR3, taken from reference TRBV7-8 and TRBJ2-7): GAGVSQSPRYKVAKRGQDVALRCDPISGHVSLFWYQQALGQGPEFLTYFQNEAQLDKSGLPSDRFFAERPEGSVSTLKIQRTQQEDSAVYLCASSLRLAGTLGTYEQYFGPGTRLTVT.